The text below deals with one T cell receptor beta chain. This entry belongs to a study of OX40 agonist ivuxolimab in advanced cancers. Data came from immunoSEQ multiplex PCR; TCRdb stores just in-frame clones and leaves some out. This table holds tens of thousands of clones, roughly 82% found once. Sequencing was performed on CD4+ or CD8+ T cells sorted from blood, taken in a trial of the OX40 agonist ivuxolimab. This clonotype was obtained from an adult with an advanced solid tumor such as melanoma, head and neck, liver or kidney cancer.

The CDR3 nucleotides read TGTGCCAGCAGCTTGAGGGAAGGGACTAGCGAGCAGTACTTC. Translated, it gives CASSLREGTSEQYF. The chain carries TRBV5-4 and TRBJ2-7; 8 positions agree with TRBD2. The germline CDR1 and CDR2 sequences are SGHNT and YYREEE (reference sequence). The trim removed 1 base at V and 6 bases at J, leaving 6 bases unmatched. The CDR3 has 14 residues.